The 15 T cell receptor beta chains below all came from one sample that was sequenced in a study of blood T cells in healthy people across ages. Next came a second PCR, run for roughly 6 to 11 cycles, which used a sample-barcoded 5' primer along with a J-beta primer mix. TCRdb called the 5' RACE reads again in MiXCR, with one record for every CDR3 protein. The sample includes fewer than 800,000 distinct CDR3 sequences, around half of them seen just once. The sample comprised blood. These receptors originate from a woman aged 55-70 years in good health.

The chain has TRBV4-2 and TRBJ2-1, with TRBD2 as a possible D gene (5 bases). Trimming took off 4 bases at V and 5 bases at J, with 18 bases between the two ends. This CDR3 is 16 amino acids long. Germline V lookup: CDR1 LGHNA, CDR2 YNFKEQ. CDR3 nucleotide sequence: TGTGCCAGCAGCCTACTGACTATCACCGAGAACAATGAGCAGTTCTTC. Amino acid sequence: CASSLLTITENNEQFF.

On this clonotype: One end of the junction does not line up with germline, which may come from a read error. The V and J genes are TRBV7-9 and TRBJ2-3, with 7 bases lining up with TRBD2. This CDR3 is built from 16 residues. In germline, CDR1 is SEHNR, CDR2 FQNEAQ (reference sequence). The CDR3, as DNA: TGTGCCAGCAGTTTAGGGAGGGCCTCTAGCACAGATACGCAGTATTTT. This gives the protein CASSLGRASSTDTQYF.

The chain is built from TRBV20-1 and TRBJ2-5, with TRBD2 as a possible D gene (5 bases). CDR1 and CDR2 (germline): DFQATT, SNEGSKA (reference sequence). V was pared by 6 bases and J by 5 bases, with 22 bases between. The length of the CDR3 is 15 residues. Here the CDR3 reads CSARNPTTSGETQYF. In nucleotides, the CDR3 is TGCAGTGCCAGAAACCCGACTACATCGGGGGAGACCCAGTACTTC.

The chain is built from TRBV29-1 and TRBJ2-1, with 9 bases lining up with TRBD2. With V trimmed by 7 bases and J by 4 bases, 8 bases remained unmatched. The CDR3 is 14 amino acids. Per germline, CDR1 SQVTM and CDR2 ANQGSEA. CDR3 loop: CSGQSSGEYNEQFF. CDR3 nucleotides: TGCAGCGGCCAGTCTAGCGGGGAATACAATGAGCAGTTCTTC.

The chain uses TRBV4-3 and TRBJ2-3, with D hard to call. The ends were cut back, 0 bases at V and 2 bases at J, with 3 bases in the middle. The CDR3 contains 13 residues. CDR1 is LGHNA, CDR2 YSLEER, per germline. CDR3 protein: CASSQDVTDTQYF. The CDR3 coding sequence is TGCGCCAGCAGCCAAGATGTCACAGATACGCAGTATTTT.

This clonotype has only a few counts. J is TRBJ2-3 and V is TRBV20-1; D is unresolved. This CDR3 has 16 amino acids. Between the trimmed V and J ends, which lost 3 bases and 1 base, there was a span of 17 bases. The germline gives CDR1 DFQATT, CDR2 SNEGSKA (reference sequence). The CDR3 is CSASRLERRGTDTQYF. In DNA form, the CDR3 reads TGCAGTGCTAGTCGTTTGGAGCGTCGAGGCACAGATACGCAGTATTTT.

The rearrangement links TRBV10-3 to TRBJ2-3; possible D gene TRBD1, 5 bases. V was shortened by 5 bases and J by 2 bases, with 14 bases between the two germline ends. Germline-derived CDR1 and CDR2 are ENHRY and SYGVKD. CDR3 length: 15 residues. In nucleotides, the CDR3 is TGTGCCATCAGTTACGACAGTTCCCTCACAGATACGCAGTATTTT. It encodes CAISYDSSLTDTQYF.

This rearrangement joins TRBV27 to TRBJ1-6; D perhaps matches TRBD1 (5 bases). V was cut by 7 bases and J by 7 bases, with 14 bases left in between. Germline values: CDR1 MNHEY, CDR2 SMNVEV (reference sequence). This CDR3 has 14 amino acids. CDR3 in amino acids: CASTRGSPNSPLHF. As DNA, the CDR3 is TGTGCCAGCACGAGGGGCAGCCCCAATTCACCCCTCCACTTT.

The chain is built from TRBV29-1 and TRBJ2-7; 8 nucleotides agree with TRBD2. Germline V lookup: CDR1 SQVTM, CDR2 ANQGSEA. The length of the CDR3 is 14 residues. The V gene end was trimmed by 6 bases and the J gene end by 1 base; junction bases not matched to a gene: 8. CDR3 bases: TGCAGCGTAGCGGGAGCCTATGATTCCTACGAGCAGTACTTC. Translation gives CSVAGAYDSYEQYF.

CDR3 region: CASHGQGVTDTQYF. CDR3 coding DNA: TGTGCCAGTCACGGACAGGGGGTGACAGATACGCAGTATTTT. This chain uses TRBV19 with TRBJ2-3; 10 nucleotides align to TRBD1. The germline V gene encodes CDR1 LNHDA and CDR2 SQIVND (reference sequence). The CDR3 is made up of 14 amino acids. J gave up 3 bases and V 8 bases, and 5 bases lay outside the gene matches.

The sample holds a few counts of this clonotype. This chain links TRBV6-2 or TRBV6-3 with TRBJ2-5, with a weak D call TRBD2 (5 bases). Per germline, CDR1 MNHEY and CDR2 SVGEGT. The CDR3 length is 17 residues. Trimming took off 0 bases at V and 11 bases at J, with 25 bases between the two ends. The CDR3 DNA follows: TGTGCCAGCAGTTACTCACTCGGGAACTTGTCTCCCGGTTGGCAGTACTTC. Residues: CASSYSLGNLSPGWQYF.

V is TRBV29-1 and J is TRBJ2-7; 8 nucleotides align to TRBD1. Germline trimming cut 7 bases from V and 2 bases from J; bases unmatched to any gene: 16. CDR1 and CDR2 from the germline V gene are SQVTM and ANQGSEA. This CDR3 contains 16 residues. In nucleotides, the CDR3 is TGCAGCGCCCTTCGTGGGTTAGACAGGGGAACCTACGAGCAGTACTTC. Its translation: CSALRGLDRGTYEQYF.

This clonotype has only a few counts. The rearrangement links TRBV20-1 to TRBJ2-7; 8 bases line up with TRBD2. CDR3 length equals 13 residues. Germline V lookup: CDR1 DFQATT, CDR2 SNEGSKA (reference sequence). With 5 bases clipped from V and 3 bases from J, the junction kept 6 bases outside the gene matches. The CDR3 DNA reads TGCAGTGCTCGAGCCGGGACTAGCTACGAGCAGTACTTC. Translation: CSARAGTSYEQYF.

This chain links TRBV7-2 with TRBJ2-7; perhaps TRBD2 as D (6 bases). The CDR3 contains 15 residues. In germline, CDR1 is SGHTA, CDR2 FQGNSA. V was cut by 1 base and J by 3 bases, with 13 bases left in between. CDR3 loop: CASSLVPGESYEQYF. In DNA form, the CDR3 reads TGTGCCAGCAGCTTAGTCCCGGGAGAGAGCTACGAGCAGTACTTC.

This clonotype turned up a few times. The rearrangement joins TRBV29-1 to TRBJ2-1; D remains unclear. The end of the DNA fits TRBJ2-7 better, so the J call may be wrong. The CDR3 loop spans 12 amino acids. Germline V lookup: CDR1 SQVTM, CDR2 ANQGSEA. Written as DNA, the CDR3 is TGCAGCGGGGAAATATCCTACAATGAGCAGTACTTC. This sequence encodes CSGEISYNEQYF.